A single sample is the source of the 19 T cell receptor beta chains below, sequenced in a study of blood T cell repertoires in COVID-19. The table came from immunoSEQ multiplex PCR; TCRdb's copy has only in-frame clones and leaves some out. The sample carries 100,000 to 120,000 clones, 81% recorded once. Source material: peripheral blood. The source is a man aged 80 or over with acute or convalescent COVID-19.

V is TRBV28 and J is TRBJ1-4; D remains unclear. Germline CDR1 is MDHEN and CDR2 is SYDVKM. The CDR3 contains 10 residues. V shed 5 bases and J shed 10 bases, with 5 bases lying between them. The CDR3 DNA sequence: TGTGCCAGCAGTGGAGGAAAACTGTTTTTT. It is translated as CASSGGKLFF.

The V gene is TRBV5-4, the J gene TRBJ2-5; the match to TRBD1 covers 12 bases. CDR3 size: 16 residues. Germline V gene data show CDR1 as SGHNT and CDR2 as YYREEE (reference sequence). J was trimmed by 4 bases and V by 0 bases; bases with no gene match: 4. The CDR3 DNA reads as TGTGCCAGCAGCTTGGCCGGGACAGGGGGCGTAGAGACCCAGTACTTC. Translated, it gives CASSLAGTGGVETQYF.

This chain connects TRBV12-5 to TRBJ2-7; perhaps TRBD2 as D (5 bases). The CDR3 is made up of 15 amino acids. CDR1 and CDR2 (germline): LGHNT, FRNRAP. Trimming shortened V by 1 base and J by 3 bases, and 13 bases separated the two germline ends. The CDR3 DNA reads TGTGCTAGTGGTTTGGGGGTAGCGTATCACTACGAGCAGTACTTC. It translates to CASGLGVAYHYEQYF.

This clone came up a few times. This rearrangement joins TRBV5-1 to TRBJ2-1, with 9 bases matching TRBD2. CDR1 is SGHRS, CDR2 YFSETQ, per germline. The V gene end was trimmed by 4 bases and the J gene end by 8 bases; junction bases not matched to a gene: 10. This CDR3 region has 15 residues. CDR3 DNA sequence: TGCGCCAGCAGCCAGGGTCTAGCGGGATACGATGAGCAGTTCTTC. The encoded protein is CASSQGLAGYDEQFF.

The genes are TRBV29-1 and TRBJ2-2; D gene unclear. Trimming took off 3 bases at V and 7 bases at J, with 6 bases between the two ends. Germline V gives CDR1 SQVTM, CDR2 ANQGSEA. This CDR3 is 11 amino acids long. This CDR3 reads CSVDSGGELFF. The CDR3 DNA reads TGCAGCGTTGATTCCGGCGGGGAGCTGTTTTTT.

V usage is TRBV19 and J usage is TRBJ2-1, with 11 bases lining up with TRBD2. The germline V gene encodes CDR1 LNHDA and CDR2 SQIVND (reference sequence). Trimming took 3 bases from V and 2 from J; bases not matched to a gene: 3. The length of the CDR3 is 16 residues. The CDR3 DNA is TGTGCCAGTAGTATTACTAGCGGGAGCCCCTACAATGAGCAGTTCTTC. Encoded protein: CASSITSGSPYNEQFF.

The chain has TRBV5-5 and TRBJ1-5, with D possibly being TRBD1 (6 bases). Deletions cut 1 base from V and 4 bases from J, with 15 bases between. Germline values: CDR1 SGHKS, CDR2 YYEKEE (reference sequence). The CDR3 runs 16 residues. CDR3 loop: CASSLITGPPNQPQHF. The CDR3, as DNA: TGTGCCAGCAGCTTGATAACAGGGCCGCCGAATCAGCCCCAGCATTTT.

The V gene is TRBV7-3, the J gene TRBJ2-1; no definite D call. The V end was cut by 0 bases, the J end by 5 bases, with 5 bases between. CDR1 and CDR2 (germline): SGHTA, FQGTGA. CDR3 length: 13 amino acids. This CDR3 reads CASSLTRDNEQFF. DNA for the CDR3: TGTGCCAGCAGCTTAACGAGAGACAATGAGCAGTTCTTC.

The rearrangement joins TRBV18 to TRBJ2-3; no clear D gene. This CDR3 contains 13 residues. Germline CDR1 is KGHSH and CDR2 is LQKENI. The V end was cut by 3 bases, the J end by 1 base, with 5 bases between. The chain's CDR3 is CASSPGRTDTQYF. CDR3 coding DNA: TGTGCCAGCTCACCTGGGCGCACAGATACGCAGTATTTT.

In DNA form, the CDR3 reads TGTGCCAGCAGCGAACTGACTAGTGAGGATCCCTACAATGAGCAGTTCTTC. Its translation: CASSELTSEDPYNEQFF. The rearrangement links TRBV21-1 to TRBJ2-1; the D segment call TRBD2 is taken from the table without a DNA check. TRBV21-1 is labeled a pseudogene. The CDR3 runs 17 residues.

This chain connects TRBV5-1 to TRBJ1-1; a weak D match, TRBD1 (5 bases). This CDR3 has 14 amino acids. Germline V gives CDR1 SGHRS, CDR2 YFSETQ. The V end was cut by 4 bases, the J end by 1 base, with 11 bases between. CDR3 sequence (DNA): TGCGCCAGCAGCCTCAGGGTAGGGAACACTGAAGCTTTCTTT. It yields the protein CASSLRVGNTEAFF.

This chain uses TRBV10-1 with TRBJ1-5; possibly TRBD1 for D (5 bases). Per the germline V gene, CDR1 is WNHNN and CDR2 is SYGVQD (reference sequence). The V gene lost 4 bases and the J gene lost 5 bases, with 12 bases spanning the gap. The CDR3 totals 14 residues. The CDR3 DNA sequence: TGCGCCAGCAGTGCAGGGCCGGGGGATCAGCCCCAGCATTTT. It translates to CASSAGPGDQPQHF.

CDR3 DNA sequence: TGTGCCAGCAGTTATGGACAGGGCCTTGGGAATGAGCAGTTCTTC. Protein sequence: CASSYGQGLGNEQFF. The chain combines TRBV5-4 with TRBJ2-1; 8 nucleotides align to TRBD1. This CDR3 is 15 amino acids long. Germline-derived CDR1 and CDR2 are SGHNT and YYREEE (reference sequence). Trimming cost V 5 bases and J 7 bases; bases outside gene matches: 11.

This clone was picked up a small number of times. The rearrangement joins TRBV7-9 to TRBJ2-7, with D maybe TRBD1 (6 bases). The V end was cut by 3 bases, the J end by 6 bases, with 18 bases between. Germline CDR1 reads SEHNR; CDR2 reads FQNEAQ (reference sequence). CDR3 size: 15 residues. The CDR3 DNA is TGTGCCAGCAGCTTGACAGGTGCGACCGGCGGCGAGCAGTACTTC. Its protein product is CASSLTGATGGEQYF.

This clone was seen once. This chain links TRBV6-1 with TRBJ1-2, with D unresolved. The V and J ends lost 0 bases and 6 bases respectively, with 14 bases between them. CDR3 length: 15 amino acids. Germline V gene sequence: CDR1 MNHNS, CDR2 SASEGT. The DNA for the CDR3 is TGTGCCAGCAGTGAAGCTGGCAGGAGGAAAGATGGCTACACCTTC. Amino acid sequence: CASSEAGRRKDGYTF.

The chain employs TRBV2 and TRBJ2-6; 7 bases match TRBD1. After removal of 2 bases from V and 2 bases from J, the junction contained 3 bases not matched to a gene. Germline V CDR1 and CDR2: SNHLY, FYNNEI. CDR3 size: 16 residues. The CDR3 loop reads CASSEKQGTGANVLTF. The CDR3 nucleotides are TGTGCCAGCAGTGAAAAACAGGGGACTGGGGCCAACGTCCTGACTTTC.

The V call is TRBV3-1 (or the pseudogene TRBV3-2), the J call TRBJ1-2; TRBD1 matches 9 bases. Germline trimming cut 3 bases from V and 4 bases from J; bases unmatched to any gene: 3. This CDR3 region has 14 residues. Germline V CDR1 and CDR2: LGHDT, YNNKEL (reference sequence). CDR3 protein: CASSHDRGAYGYTF. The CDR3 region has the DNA TGTGCCAGCAGCCATGACAGGGGGGCCTATGGCTACACCTTC.

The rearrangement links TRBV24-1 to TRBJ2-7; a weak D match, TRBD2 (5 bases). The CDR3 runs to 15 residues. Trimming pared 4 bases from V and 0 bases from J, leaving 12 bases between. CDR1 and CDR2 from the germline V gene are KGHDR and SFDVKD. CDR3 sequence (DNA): TGTGCCACCAGTGAGCTCCCGAGGGACTCCTACGAGCAGTACTTC. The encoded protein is CATSELPRDSYEQYF.

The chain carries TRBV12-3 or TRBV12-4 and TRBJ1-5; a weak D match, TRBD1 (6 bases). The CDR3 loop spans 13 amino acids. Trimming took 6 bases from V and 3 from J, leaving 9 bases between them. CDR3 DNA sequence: TGTGCCAGCAGCCCAGGGGTCAATCAGCCCCAGCATTTT. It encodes CASSPGVNQPQHF.